The entry that follows covers one T cell receptor beta chain sequence. The antigen this receptor binds is unknown. No base quality values were provided; no much bigger clone lies one nucleotide off. Library preparation was by the immunoSEQ multiplex PCR assay. A mixture of 60 forward primers for TCR Vbeta segments and 13 reverse primers for TCR Jbeta segments was used in the multiplex PCR. The CDR3 region of rearranged TCR beta genes was amplified from genomic DNA with a multiplex PCR assay. The amplified TCR beta libraries were sequenced on the Illumina HiSeq System as 87-base-pair reads. Concerning the study's data processing: In a later analysis, about 80 million unique TCR beta chains were counted across the roughly 700 repertoires, and roughly 10 million of these chains were shared by at least two donors. Raw reads were error-corrected and collapsed into unique sequences with a nearest-neighbor algorithm that merged closely related sequences to remove PCR and sequencing errors. V, D and J gene segments were assigned by aligning CDR3 sequences to IMGT reference sequences. Each retained sequence needed at least a six-nucleotide match to both a V gene segment and a J gene segment. Rearrangements were called productive when the CDR3 lacked stop codons and stayed in frame with V and J; all others were non-productive. Following IMGT convention, CDR3 was defined as the stretch from the second conserved V-encoded cysteine up to the conserved J-encoded phenylalanine. The earlier analysis of about 500 of the donors excluded sequences that lacked an unambiguous match to a single V gene segment. In an earlier analysis of some 590 of the donors, V segments were called functional above 56.7% productive rearrangements and were called segregating when the between-donor standard deviation exceeded 5%. To diagnose cytomegalovirus status from the catalog of TCR beta chain sequences, a statistical classification framework was built. A later analysis assigned V and J genes by comparing TCR nucleotide sequences with IMGT/GENE-DB human TR gene sequences. The TCRdist pipeline was used in a later analysis to assign CDR3 sequences and most-parsimonious VDJ recombination scenarios. In a later analysis, each TCR beta chain was defined by its CDR3 amino acid sequence together with its V-gene family, and reads lacking a unique V-gene family were excluded. As a way to deal with suspected cross-contamination and a sequencing artifact, a later analysis dropped 500 to 700 nucleotide sequences that were highly shared and had low generation probability. For each public chain, a later analysis derived a clonal expansion index from normalized ranks of inferred template counts within each repertoire. A later analysis computed generation probabilities with a VDJ recombination model fitted to out-of-frame rearrangements, and checked the results against IGoR. In a later analysis, TCR-TCR, TCR-HLA and TCR-CMV co-occurrence was scored with hypergeometric tests, and a repertoire-size bias correction was applied to TCR pairs. A later analysis estimated false discovery rates by permuting HLA or CMV assignments 20 times. In a later analysis, co-occurring TCRs were grouped with DBSCAN, and TCRdist sequence similarity was added when clustering was performed within HLA-allele-positive subsets. Repertoires with fewer than 30,000 or more than 120,000 public chains, plus five repertoires with anomalous nucleotide sharing, were excluded from co-occurrence clustering. Imported from immuneACCESS, the table was reduced by TCRdb to in-frame sequences with V and J called. These copies leave out some clones; in studies compared against another copy, an unresolved V gene accounts for under half, and the cause of the remainder is not known. That table is the source of V, J and clone size, and D and trimming were worked out from the DNA. The sample table shows fewer than 120,000 clones, and about 80% are seen once. The ten top clones hold around 2.9% of the sample.

The data are from a study of cytomegalovirus exposure and HLA in healthy donors (TCRdb year 2017). About the investigation overall: An earlier analysis of roughly 610 of the donors reported approximately 260 Gb of sequence data and 117 million unique TCR beta sequences obtained from about 179 million T cells. Approximately 300 gigabases of sequencing data and around 85 million unique TCR sequences made up an early release that covered some 640 HLA-typed donors. Of the roughly 400 genotyped donors, around 81% fell in the genetic ancestry cluster associated with self-reported Caucasian donors. The study was designed to test whether signatures of past pathogen exposure could be identified by cataloging public T cell receptors. The T cell repertoires of under 700 subjects were profiled by immunosequencing and related to cytomegalovirus serostatus. Besides the first cohort of some 670 subjects, a separate validation cohort made up of 95 to 150 different subjects was used. The study combined high-throughput TCR immunosequencing, statistical association of individual TCRs with disease status, and machine learning to predict cytomegalovirus infection status. A later analysis re-examined previously published TCR beta repertoires from 610 or so donors and added high-resolution HLA genotyping to investigate patterns of TCR occurrence. Rather than using new phenotypic data, the later analysis identified candidate immune exposures from TCR beta sequences and from how often those sequences occurred across donors. An earlier analysis of approximately 630 of the donors applied high-throughput TCR beta sequencing to assess whether each TCR beta V gene segment acted as functional or pseudogenic. Alongside the repertoire data, information on donor age, sex, ethnicity and CMV serostatus was compiled. In a later genetic analysis, genome-wide SNP genotypes for about three fifths of the roughly 670 donors were used, and that subset was treated as a discovery cohort. All discovery cohort repertoires had been generated on a single sequencing platform. Class I and class II HLA loci were covered by the typing at four-digit resolution. The number of donors typed differed by locus, with roughly 629-640 for A, B, C, DRB1 and DQB1, roughly 550 for DQA1, 600 to 610 for DPA1, and around 460 for DPB1. Four or five DR-DQ haplotypes were handled as single units for association and clustering because linkage in the cohort was strong. Across some 400 genotyped donors of the cohort, an average of 235,054 unique TCR beta nucleotide sequences per donor were sequenced, and 15% to 20% of those sequences were non-productive. Broad study findings and their caveats: This cohort had only TCR beta chains sequenced, and the lack of alpha or paired-chain data limited which features could be detected. Broadly in line with IMGT annotations, most TCR beta V segments showed up in productive rearrangements about 90% or about 30% of the time in an earlier analysis of some 590 of the donors. When HLA alleles, especially DR and DQ, strongly co-occurred, attributing TCR associations to individual alleles was difficult. A further reported finding was that TCR beta sequences accurately predicted the HLA-A and HLA-B alleles for most subjects in the first cohort. A later analysis found that HLA-associated TCR beta chains were more clonally expanded and had lower generation probabilities than equally common non-associated chains. A later analysis reported that several top co-occurrence clusters appeared linked to parvovirus B19, influenza, CMV and Epstein-Barr virus. A later analysis found that TCR association rates varied across HLA loci, with DRB1 alleles showing the most associated TCRs and HLA-C alleles the fewest. Because some donors lacked HLA typing at each locus, the association tests relied only on the typed subset. Roughly uniform sequencing depth across donors was assumed in presence/absence analyses, although this assumption may not hold. For the cohort, immune exposure information was limited to CMV serostatus. According to the authors, the approach could potentially be generalized to other disease states and immunological phenotypes. In a later analysis, some 18,000 TCR beta sequences were associated with specific HLA alleles at a false discovery rate of 0.05. Some IMGT-functional V segments, including TRBV6-2 and TRBV6-3, could not be distinguished by the 87-base-pair reads and were therefore excluded. Some 15 rarely observed V segments, including chromosome 9 orphons, were excluded from the earlier analysis of a few hundred of the donors because counts were too low. Linkage disequilibrium might explain the correlated functional status among segregating V segments, but an unknown experimental factor could not be excluded. In the study, 164 TCR beta chains were listed as associated with cytomegalovirus. A cluster of highly shared sequence variants was judged likely to represent a technical artifact of the sequencing pipeline. Most TCR sequences were observed very rarely across donors, whereas some public TCRs were present in many individuals. An association between a missense DCLRE1C variant and V-gene and J-gene trimming of TCR beta chains was found in a later genetic analysis and replicated in an independent cohort. A later genetic analysis reported fewer N-insertions in productive TCRs among donors in an Asian-associated ancestry cluster than the roughly 640-donor mean. Three of the identified cytomegalovirus-associated TCR beta chains were confirmed in vitro to be specific for cytomegalovirus antigens. According to a later analysis, most CMV-associated TCR beta chains appeared to be HLA-restricted, and the HLA associations seemed to be driven largely by CMV exposure. The classifier was reported to diagnose cytomegalovirus status with high specificity and sensitivity in both the original and validation cohorts.

The cohort comprised some 730 healthy bone marrow donors. All cohort members were sampled while nominally healthy, although unrecorded immune exposures were likely present. The donor tested CMV seropositive and was one of the 289 seropositive cohort members. A peripheral blood sample was collected from each donor, and TCR beta sequencing was performed on peripheral blood mononuclear cells. The Qiagen DNeasy Blood Extraction Kit was used to extract genomic DNA from the blood cell samples. According to the germline V gene, CDR1 reads SGDLS and CDR2 reads YYNGEE. Including the terminal cysteine and phenylalanine, the CDR3 comprises 17 residues. Of the read, only the CDR3 DNA is kept; its 51 bases are in frame from base 1. After removal of 0 bases from V and 2 bases from J, the junction retains 10 bases not matched to a gene.

The receptor was derived from a woman aged 60-75 years in good health and CMV-seropositive. Recombination joined TRBV9 with TRBJ1-2, with 7 bases aligning to TRBD1. The sample taken for sequencing was PBMCs. The bases read TGTGCCAGCAGCGTAGGGGTGGGCAGGGGGGAAAACTATGGCTACACCTTC. Translated, this gives CASSVGVGRGENYGYTF.